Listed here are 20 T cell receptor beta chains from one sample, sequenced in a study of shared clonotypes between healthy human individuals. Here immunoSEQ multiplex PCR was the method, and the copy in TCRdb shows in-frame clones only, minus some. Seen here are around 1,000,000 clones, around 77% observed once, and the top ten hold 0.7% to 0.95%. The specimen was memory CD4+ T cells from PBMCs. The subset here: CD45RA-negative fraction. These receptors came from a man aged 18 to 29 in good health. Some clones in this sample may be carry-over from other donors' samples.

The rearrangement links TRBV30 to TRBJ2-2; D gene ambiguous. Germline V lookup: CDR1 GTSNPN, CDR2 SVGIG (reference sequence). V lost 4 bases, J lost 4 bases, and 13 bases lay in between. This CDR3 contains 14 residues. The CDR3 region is CAWIKVEGTGELFF. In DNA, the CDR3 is TGTGCCTGGATTAAGGTCGAAGGCACCGGGGAGCTGTTTTTT.

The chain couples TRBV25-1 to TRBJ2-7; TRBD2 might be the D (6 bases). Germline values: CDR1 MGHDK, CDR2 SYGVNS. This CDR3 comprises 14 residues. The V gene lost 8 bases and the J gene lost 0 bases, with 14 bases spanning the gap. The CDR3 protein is CASATGGNSYEQYF. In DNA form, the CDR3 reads TGTGCCAGCGCCACCGGCGGGAACTCCTACGAGCAGTACTTC.

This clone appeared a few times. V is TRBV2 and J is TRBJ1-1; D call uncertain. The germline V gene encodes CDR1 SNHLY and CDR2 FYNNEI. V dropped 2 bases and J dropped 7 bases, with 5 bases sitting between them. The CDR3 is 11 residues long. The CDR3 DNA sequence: TGTGCCAGCAGTGAATACGATGAAGCTTTCTTT. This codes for CASSEYDEAFF.

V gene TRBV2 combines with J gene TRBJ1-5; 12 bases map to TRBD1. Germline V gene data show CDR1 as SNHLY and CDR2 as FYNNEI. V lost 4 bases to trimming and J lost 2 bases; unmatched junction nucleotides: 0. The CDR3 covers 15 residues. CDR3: CASSGDRGRNQPQHF. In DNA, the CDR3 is TGTGCCAGCAGTGGGGACAGGGGGCGCAATCAGCCCCAGCATTTT.

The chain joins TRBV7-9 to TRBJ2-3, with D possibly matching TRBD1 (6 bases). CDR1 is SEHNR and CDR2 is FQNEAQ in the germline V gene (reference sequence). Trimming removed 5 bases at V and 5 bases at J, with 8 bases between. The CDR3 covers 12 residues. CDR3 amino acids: CASSQGGDTQYF. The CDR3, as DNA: TGTGCCAGCAGCCAAGGGGGAGATACGCAGTATTTT.

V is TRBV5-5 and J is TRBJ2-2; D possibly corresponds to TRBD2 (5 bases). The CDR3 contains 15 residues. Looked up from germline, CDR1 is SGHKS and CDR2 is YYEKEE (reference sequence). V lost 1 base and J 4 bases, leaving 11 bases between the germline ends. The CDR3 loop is CASSLREWATGELFF. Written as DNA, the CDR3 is TGTGCCAGCAGCTTGAGGGAGTGGGCCACCGGGGAGCTGTTTTTT.

The CDR3 nucleotides read TGTGCCAGCAGCTTGGACCCAGTAGGGGAGCAGTACTTC. Its protein product is CASSLDPVGEQYF. V and J are TRBV5-5 and TRBJ2-7; D is unresolved. Germline CDR1 SGHKS, CDR2 YYEKEE (reference sequence). The CDR3 sequence is 13 residues long. Trimming removed 0 bases from V and 7 bases from J, with 11 bases in between.

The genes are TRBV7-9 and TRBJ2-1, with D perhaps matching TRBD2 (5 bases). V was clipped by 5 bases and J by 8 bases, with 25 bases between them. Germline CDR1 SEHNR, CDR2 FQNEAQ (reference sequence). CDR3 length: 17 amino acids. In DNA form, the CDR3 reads TGTGCCAGCAGCCGGAAGGCGGGCGGGCATTTGGGCGATGAGCAGTTCTTC. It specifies CASSRKAGGHLGDEQFF.

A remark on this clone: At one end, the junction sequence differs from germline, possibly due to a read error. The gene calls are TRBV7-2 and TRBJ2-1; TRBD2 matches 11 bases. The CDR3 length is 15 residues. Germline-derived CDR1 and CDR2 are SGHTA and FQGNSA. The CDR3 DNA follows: TGTGCCAGCACCTTAGCGGGAGGGCCGAACAATGAGCAGTTCTTC. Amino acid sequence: CASTLAGGPNNEQFF.

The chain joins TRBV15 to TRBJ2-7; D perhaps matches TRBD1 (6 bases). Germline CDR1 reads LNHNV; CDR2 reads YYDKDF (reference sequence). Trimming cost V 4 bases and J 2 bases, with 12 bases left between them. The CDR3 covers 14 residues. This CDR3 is CATSKGRGPYEQYF. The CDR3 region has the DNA TGTGCCACCAGCAAGGGCAGGGGCCCCTACGAGCAGTACTTC.

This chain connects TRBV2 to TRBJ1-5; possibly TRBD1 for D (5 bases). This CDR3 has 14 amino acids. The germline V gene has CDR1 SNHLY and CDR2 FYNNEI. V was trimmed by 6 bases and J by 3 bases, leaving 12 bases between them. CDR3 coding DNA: TGTGCCAGCAGCCAAGACAGAAACAATCAGCCCCAGCATTTT. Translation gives CASSQDRNNQPQHF. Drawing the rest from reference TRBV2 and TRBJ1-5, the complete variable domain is EPEVTQTPSHQVTQMGQEVILRCVPISNHLYFYWYRQILGQKVEFLVSFYNNEISEKSEIFDDQFSVERPDGSNFTLKIRSTKLEDSAMYFCASSQDRNNQPQHFGDGTRLSIL.

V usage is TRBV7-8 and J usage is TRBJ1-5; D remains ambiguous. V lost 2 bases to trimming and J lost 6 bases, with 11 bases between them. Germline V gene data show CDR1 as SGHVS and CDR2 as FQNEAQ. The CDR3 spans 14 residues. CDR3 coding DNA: TGTGCCAGCAGCTTAAGAGGCGCTAGTCAGCCCCAGCATTTT. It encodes CASSLRGASQPQHF.

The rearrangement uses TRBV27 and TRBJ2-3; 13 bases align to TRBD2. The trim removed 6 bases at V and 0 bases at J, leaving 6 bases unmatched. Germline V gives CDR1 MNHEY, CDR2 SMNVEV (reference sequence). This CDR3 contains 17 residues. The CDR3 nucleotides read TGTGCCAGCAGCCTCCCGGGACTAGCGGGAAGCACAGATACGCAGTATTTT. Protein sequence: CASSLPGLAGSTDTQYF.

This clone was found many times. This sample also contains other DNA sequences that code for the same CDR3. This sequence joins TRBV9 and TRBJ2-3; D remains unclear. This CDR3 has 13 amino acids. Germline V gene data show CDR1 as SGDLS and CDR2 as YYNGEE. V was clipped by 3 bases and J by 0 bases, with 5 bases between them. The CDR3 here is CASSATSTDTQYF. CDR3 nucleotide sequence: TGTGCCAGCAGCGCAACTAGCACAGATACGCAGTATTTT.

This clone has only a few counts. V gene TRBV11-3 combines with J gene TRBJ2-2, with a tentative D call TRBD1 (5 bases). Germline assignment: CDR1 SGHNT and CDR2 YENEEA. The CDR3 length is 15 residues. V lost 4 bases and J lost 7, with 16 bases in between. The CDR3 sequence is CASSSYVGAGGELFF. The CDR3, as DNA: TGTGCCAGCAGCTCCTACGTTGGGGCCGGCGGGGAGCTGTTTTTT.

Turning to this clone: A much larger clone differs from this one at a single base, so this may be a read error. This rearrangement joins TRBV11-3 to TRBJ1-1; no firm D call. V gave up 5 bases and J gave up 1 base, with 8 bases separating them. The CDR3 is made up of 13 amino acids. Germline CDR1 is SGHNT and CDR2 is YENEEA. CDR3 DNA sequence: TGTGCCAGCAGCCCTGGGGAGAACACTGAAGCTTTCTTT. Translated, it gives CASSPGENTEAFF.

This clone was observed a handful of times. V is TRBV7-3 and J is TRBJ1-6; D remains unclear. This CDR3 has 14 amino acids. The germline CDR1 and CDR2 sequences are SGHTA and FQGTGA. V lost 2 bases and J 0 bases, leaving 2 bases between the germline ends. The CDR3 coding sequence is TGTGCCAGCAGCTTAGGCTCCTATAATTCACCCCTCCACTTT. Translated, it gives CASSLGSYNSPLHF. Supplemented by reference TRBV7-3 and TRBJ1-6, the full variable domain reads GAGVSQTPSNKVTEKGKYVELRCDPISGHTALYWYRQSLGQGPEFLIYFQGTGAADDSGLPNDRFFAVRPEGSVSTLKIQRTERGDSAVYLCASSLGSYNSPLHFGNGTRLTVT.

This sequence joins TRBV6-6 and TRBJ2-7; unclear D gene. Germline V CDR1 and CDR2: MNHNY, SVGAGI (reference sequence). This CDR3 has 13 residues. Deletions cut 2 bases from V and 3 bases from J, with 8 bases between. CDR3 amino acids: CASSYEPDYEQYF. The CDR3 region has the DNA TGTGCCAGCAGTTACGAGCCCGACTACGAGCAGTACTTC.

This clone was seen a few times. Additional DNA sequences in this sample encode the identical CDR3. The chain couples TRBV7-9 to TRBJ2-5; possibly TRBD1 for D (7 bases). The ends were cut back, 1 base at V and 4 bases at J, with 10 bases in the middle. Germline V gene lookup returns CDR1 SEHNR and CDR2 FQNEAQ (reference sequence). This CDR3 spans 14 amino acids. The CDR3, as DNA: TGTGCCAGCAGCTTAGACAGGGGAGGAGAGACCCAGTACTTC. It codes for CASSLDRGGETQYF.

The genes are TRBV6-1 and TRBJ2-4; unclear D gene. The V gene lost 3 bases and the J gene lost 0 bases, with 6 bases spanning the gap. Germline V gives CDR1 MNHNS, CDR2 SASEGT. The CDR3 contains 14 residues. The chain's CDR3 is CASSDSLAKNIQYF. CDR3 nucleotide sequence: TGTGCCAGCAGTGACAGTCTAGCCAAAAACATTCAGTACTTC.